This T cell receptor (beta chain) is from a study of human T cells and chemical hapten exposure. Study background: 2% DPC applied to an approximately 2 cm by approximately 2 cm arm area sensitized donors. Overall study findings and caveats: Versus controls, significantly more large CDR3 similarity clusters arose from expanded TCRs.

This sample's time point: pre-sensitization, week 0. Regarding treatment: therapeutic diphenylcyclopropenone sensitization with weekly scalp DPC. This clonotype was counted only a few times. Antigen: not known. TCRdb analysed the RACE reads with MiXCR anew, one entry per CDR3 protein. The sample carries 65,000 to 70,000 distinct CDR3 sequences, approximately 10% recorded once. The TCR comes from a woman between 45 and 65 years old with alopecia areata. Some clones in this sample may be carry-over from other donors' samples. This material consisted of whole blood, taken in connection with sensitization to the hapten diphenylcyclopropenone (DPC).

CDR3 DNA sequence: TGTGCCAGCAGTAGTGTGCGGGAGATACGAGATACGCAGTATTTT. Its translation: CASSSVREIRDTQYF. The V gene is TRBV6-5, the J gene TRBJ2-3; TRBD2 agrees at 7 bases. Germline loops: CDR1 MNHEY, CDR2 SVGAGI. The CDR3 extends over 15 amino acids. The ends lost 5 bases at V and 5 bases at J; junction bases unmatched: 10.